The entry below gives a single TCR beta chain sequence along with its context. As processed by the authors: Amplifying reference gene primers gave estimates of nucleated cell counts. Libraries were prepared by immunoSEQ multiplex PCR; TCRdb keeps only in-frame clonotypes and omits some of them. D and trimming were read from the DNA, whereas the V and J calls and clone size are those reported in that table. Of 150,000 or so clones in the sample, approximately 81% were seen once. Across over 20 US areas, participants ranged in age from 18 to 89 years. With 5 bases removed from V and 8 bases from J, the gap between germline ends came to 20 bases. The germline CDR1 and CDR2 sequences are SGHTA and FQGTGA. The CDR3 is 15 amino acids. This record belongs to a study of blood T cell repertoires in COVID-19. Turning to the study itself: From T cells, B-cell-depleted T cells, or PBMCs came the material, which was cDNA or gDNA.

Sequenced input: PBMCs or T cells enriched from blood (not recorded which). This receptor was identified in a man in his sixties who had recovered from COVID-19. This rearrangement joins TRBV7-3 to TRBJ2-3; possible D gene TRBD1, 7 bases. The CDR3 loop reads CASSQPGPGGGTQYF. CDR3 bases: TGTGCCAGCAGCCAACCGGGTCCAGGGGGAGGTACGCAGTATTTT.